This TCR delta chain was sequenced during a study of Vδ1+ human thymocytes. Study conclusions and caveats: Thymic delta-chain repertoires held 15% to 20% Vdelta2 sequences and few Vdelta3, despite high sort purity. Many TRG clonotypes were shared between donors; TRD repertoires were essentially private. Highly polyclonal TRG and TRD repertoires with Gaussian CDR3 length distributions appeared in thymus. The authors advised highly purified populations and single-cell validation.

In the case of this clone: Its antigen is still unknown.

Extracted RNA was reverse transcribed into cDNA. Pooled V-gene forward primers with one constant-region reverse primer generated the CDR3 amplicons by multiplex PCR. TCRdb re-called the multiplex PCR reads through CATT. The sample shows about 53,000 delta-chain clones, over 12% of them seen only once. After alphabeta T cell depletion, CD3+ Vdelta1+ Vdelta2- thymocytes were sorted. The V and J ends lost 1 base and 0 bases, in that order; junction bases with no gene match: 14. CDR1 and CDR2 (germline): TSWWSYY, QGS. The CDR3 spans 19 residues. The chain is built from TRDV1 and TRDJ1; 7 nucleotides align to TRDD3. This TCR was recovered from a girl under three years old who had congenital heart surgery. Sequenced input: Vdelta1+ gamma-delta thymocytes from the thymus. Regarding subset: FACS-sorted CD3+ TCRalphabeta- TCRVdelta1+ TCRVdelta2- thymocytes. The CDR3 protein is CALGEHGGLGVRYTDKLIF. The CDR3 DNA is TGTGCTCTTGGGGAACACGGGGGGCTGGGGGTCCGGTACACCGATAAACTCATCTTT.